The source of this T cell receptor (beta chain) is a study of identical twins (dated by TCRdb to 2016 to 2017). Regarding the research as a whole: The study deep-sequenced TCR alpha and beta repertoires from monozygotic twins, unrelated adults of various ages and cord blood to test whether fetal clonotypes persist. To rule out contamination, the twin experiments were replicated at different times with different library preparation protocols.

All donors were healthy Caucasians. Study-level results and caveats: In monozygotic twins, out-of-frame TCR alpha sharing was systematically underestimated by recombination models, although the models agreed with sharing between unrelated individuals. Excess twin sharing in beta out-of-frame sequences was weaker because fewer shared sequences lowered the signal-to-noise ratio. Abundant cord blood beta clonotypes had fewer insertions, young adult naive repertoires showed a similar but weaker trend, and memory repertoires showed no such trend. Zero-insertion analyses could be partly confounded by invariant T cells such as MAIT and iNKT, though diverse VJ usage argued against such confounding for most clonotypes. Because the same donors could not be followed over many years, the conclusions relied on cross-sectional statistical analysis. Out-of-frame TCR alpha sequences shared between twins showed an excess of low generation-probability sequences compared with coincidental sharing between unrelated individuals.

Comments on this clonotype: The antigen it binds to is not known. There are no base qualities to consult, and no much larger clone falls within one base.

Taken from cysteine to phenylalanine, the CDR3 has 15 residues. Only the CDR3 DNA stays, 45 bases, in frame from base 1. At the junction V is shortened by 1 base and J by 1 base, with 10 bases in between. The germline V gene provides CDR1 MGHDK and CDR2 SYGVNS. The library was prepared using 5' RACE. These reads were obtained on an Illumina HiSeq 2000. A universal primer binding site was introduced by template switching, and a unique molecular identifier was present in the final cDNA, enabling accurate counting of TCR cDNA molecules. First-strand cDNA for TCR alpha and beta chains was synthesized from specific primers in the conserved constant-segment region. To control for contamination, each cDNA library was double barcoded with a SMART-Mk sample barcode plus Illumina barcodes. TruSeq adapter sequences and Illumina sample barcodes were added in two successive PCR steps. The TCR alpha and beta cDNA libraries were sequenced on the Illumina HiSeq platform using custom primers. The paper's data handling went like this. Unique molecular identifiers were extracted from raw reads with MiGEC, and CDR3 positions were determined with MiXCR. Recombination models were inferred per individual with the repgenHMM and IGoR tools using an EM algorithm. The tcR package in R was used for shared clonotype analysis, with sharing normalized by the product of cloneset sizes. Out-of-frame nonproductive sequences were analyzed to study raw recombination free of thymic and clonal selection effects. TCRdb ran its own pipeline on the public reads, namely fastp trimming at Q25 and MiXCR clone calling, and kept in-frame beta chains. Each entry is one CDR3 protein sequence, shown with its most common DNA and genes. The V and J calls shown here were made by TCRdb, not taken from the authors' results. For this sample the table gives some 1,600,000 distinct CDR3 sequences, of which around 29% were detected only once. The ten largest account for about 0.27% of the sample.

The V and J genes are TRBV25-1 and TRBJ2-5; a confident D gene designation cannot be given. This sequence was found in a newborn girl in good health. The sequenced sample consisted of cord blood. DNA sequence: TGTGCCAGCAGTGAATTCCTAGACGGCCAAGAGACCCAGTACTTC. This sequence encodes CASSEFLDGQETQYF.